A selection of T cell receptor beta chains follows, all from one sample in a study of blood T cells in healthy people across ages. Using its own MiXCR run on the 5' RACE reads, TCRdb lists one record per CDR3 protein. Of 1.5 million to 2 million distinct CDR3 sequences detected, about two fifths appear once; the ten largest clones hold more than 20%. Input material: blood. Receptor source: a human donor in good health. CDR3s include the opening cysteine and the closing phenylalanine or tryptophan. Fields, in order: D gene, clone size, J gene, V gene, CDR3 DNA, CDR3 protein. A D gene is named only where the DNA matches it firmly. Size values are once, few and many counts, or a class for expanded clones, and some rows have none.

>TRBD1|NA|TRBJ2-5|TRBV20-1
TGCAGTGCTAGCAATGACCGGGACAGGGCCCAAGAGACCCAGTACTTC
CSASNDRDRAQETQYF
>NA|NA|TRBJ1-3|TRBV7-6
TGTGCCAGCAGCTTAATGGCAGGGGTCGGACCTGGAAACACCATATATTTT
CASSLMAGVGPGNTIYF
>TRBD1|few|TRBJ2-3|TRBV12-3/TRBV12-4
TGTGCTGGACAGGGGAGCACAGATACGCAGTATTTT
CAGQGSTDTQYF
>TRBD1|few|TRBJ2-3|TRBV20-1
TGCAGTGCTAGTAGACAGGGGACAGATACGCAGTATTTT
CSASRQGTDTQYF
>NA|NA|TRBJ2-3|TRBV6-2/TRBV6-3
TGTGCCAGCAGAACCAACCCAGATACGCAGTATTTT
CASRTNPDTQYF
>NA|NA|TRBJ1-5|TRBV6-2/TRBV6-3
TGTGCCAGCAGTTACGGATCGGGGGGCGGCTATCAGCCCCAGCATTTT
CASSYGSGGGYQPQHF
>NA|few|TRBJ1-5|TRBV4-3
TGCGCCAGCAGCCAAGATCTAGAGGGTCAGCCCCAGCATTTT
CASSQDLEGQPQHF
>NA|few|TRBJ2-3|TRBV4-3
TGCGCCAGCAGCCAAAGGGTACGAGGGGAAGTGGCAGATACGCAGTATTTT
CASSQRVRGEVADTQYF
>NA|few|TRBJ2-2|TRBV7-2
TGTGCCAGCAGCTTAGCACTCACGAACACCGGGGAGCTGTTTTTT
CASSLALTNTGELFF
>NA|NA|TRBJ2-7|TRBV20-1
TGCAGTGCGCCACAGGGTATCGTTTTGTACGAGCAGTACTTC
CSAPQGIVLYEQYF
>NA|NA|TRBJ2-5|TRBV9
TGTGCCAGCAGCCCCCGGGGAAGTTCAGAAGTGGGGACCCAGTACTTC
CASSPRGSSEVGTQYF
>NA|NA|TRBJ2-5|TRBV6-1
TGTGCCAGCAATAAGGAGGGTCCAGAGACCCAGTACTTC
CASNKEGPETQYF
>TRBD1|NA|TRBJ1-1|TRBV7-3
TGTGCCAGCAGCTTATATGGGACAGGGGGCGTGGATGAAGCTTTCTTT
CASSLYGTGGVDEAFF
>NA|NA|TRBJ2-1|TRBV2
TGTGCCAGCATGGCCCGGGGGTACCGCAATGGGCAGTTCTTC
CASMARGYRNGQFF
>NA|NA|TRBJ2-3|TRBV20-1
TGCAGTGCCAGACAGCAGTTAACGCAGTATTTT
CSARQQLTQYF
>TRBD1|NA|TRBJ2-5|TRBV7-2
TGTGCCAGCAGCTTGCCACAGGGGCAAGAGACCCAGTACTTC
CASSLPQGQETQYF
>NA|NA|TRBJ1-1|TRBV28
TGTGCCAGCAGTTTACGATCCCGACTGTGGACTTTCTTT
CASSLRSRLWTFF
>NA|NA|TRBJ2-1|TRBV20-1
TGCAGTGCTAGCGCGTTGGCGGGCGGTGAGCAGTTCTTC
CSASALAGGEQFF
>NA|NA|TRBJ2-3|TRBV10-3
TGTGCCATCAGGCTCGGGGGCACAGATACGCAGTATTTT
CAIRLGGTDTQYF
>NA|few|TRBJ2-5|TRBV20-1
TGCAGTGCTCTCCGACCGGGAGAGACCCAGTACTTC
CSALRPGETQYF
>NA|few|TRBJ2-3|TRBV9
TGTGCCAGCAGCGTTTCTAGTTCGATCACAGATACGCAGTATTTT
CASSVSSSITDTQYF
>NA|NA|TRBJ2-1|TRBV20-1
TGCAGTGCGAGGTGGCTACGGTACGAAAATGAGCAGTTCTTC
CSARWLRYENEQFF
>NA|NA|TRBJ1-2|TRBV29-1
TGCAGCGACACACGGGGGACTAATGATGGCTACACCTTC
CSDTRGTNDGYTF
>NA|few|TRBJ2-7|TRBV10-3
TGTGCCATCAGTGAAATAGTATGGGTCGAGCAGTACTTC
CAISEIVWVEQYF
>TRBD2|NA|TRBJ2-1|TRBV28
TGTGCCACCGGAGCGGGGCTCTCCTACAATGAGCAGTTCTTC
CATGAGLSYNEQFF
>NA|NA|TRBJ1-3|TRBV4-2
TGTGCCAGCAGCCTGAGGCCTGGAAACACCATATATTTT
CASSLRPGNTIYF
>TRBD2|few|TRBJ2-3|TRBV7-2
TGTGCCGCGCCTAGCGGGGGGGGAGATACGCAGTATTTT
CAAPSGGGDTQYF
>NA|few|TRBJ2-4|TRBV7-2
TGTGCCAGCAGCGGGCAGGGAAAGGGTGAGCAGTACTTC
CASSGQGKGEQYF
>NA|NA|TRBJ1-3|TRBV6-2/TRBV6-3
TGTGCCAGCGGCGAACAGGGATCTGGAAACACCATATATTTT
CASGEQGSGNTIYF